Listed below are T cell receptor beta chains from one sample, sequenced in a study of molecular identifiers for immune sequencing clone quantification. TCRdb fed the PCR reads into MiXCR, producing one record per CDR3 protein. The data hold just under 650,000 distinct CDR3 sequences, with approximately 20% observed a single time. The sequencing sample was made of naive CD8+ T cells from blood, with Jurkat cell RNA spiked in. These receptors were obtained from a human donor in good health. Some libraries in this study had Jurkat cell RNA spiked in. CDR3s include the opening cysteine and the closing phenylalanine or tryptophan. D genes are given only for firm matches. Some rows have no size entry. The others give once, few or many, or a class for an expanded clone.

D: TRBD1; V: TRBV7-6; J: TRBJ1-4; size: many; DNA: TGTGCCAGCAGCTTAGCGTTTACGAGGACAGGTGAAAAACTGTTTTTT; CDR3: CASSLAFTRTGEKLFF
D: NA; V: TRBV3-1; J: TRBJ2-1; size: NA; DNA: TGTGCCAGCAGCCATCCCGACAGGAGCCAGTTCTTC; CDR3: CASSHPDRSQFF
D: NA; V: TRBV4-3; J: TRBJ2-7; size: many; DNA: TGCGCCAGCAGCCAAGCTGATGGCTACGAGCAGTACTTC; CDR3: CASSQADGYEQYF
D: NA; V: TRBV5-1; J: TRBJ2-2; size: NA; DNA: TGCGCCAGCAGCTTGGATTTGGCAGGGGCGGGCACCGGGGAGCTGTTTTTT; CDR3: CASSLDLAGAGTGELFF
D: TRBD1; V: TRBV4-1; J: TRBJ2-7; size: many; DNA: TGCGCCAGCAGCCAAGAACAGGGGGCAGGGGAGCAGTACTTC; CDR3: CASSQEQGAGEQYF
D: NA; V: TRBV4-1; J: TRBJ2-7; size: few; DNA: TGCGCCAGCAGCCAAGTGGGGGACGCAACCTACGAGCAGTACTTC; CDR3: CASSQVGDATYEQYF
D: NA; V: TRBV11-2; J: TRBJ1-4; size: few; DNA: TGTGCCAGCAGCCCGCGACAGTATGAAAAACTGTTTTTT; CDR3: CASSPRQYEKLFF
D: TRBD1; V: TRBV7-9; J: TRBJ2-7; size: many; DNA: TGTGCCAGCAGCAGGGACAGGCGACCCTACGAGCAGTACTTC; CDR3: CASSRDRRPYEQYF
D: NA; V: TRBV10-3; J: TRBJ1-5; size: many; DNA: TGTGCCATCAGTGAGTCCAGGGGCGTCAATCAGCCCCAGCATTTT; CDR3: CAISESRGVNQPQHF
D: NA; V: TRBV9; J: TRBJ2-1; size: many; DNA: TGTGCCAGCAGCGGTGACGGGTACAATGAGCAGTTCTTC; CDR3: CASSGDGYNEQFF
D: NA; V: TRBV4-1; J: TRBJ2-6; size: NA; DNA: TGCGCCAGCAGTAACGGGCCTGGGGCCAACGTCCTGACTTTC; CDR3: CASSNGPGANVLTF
D: TRBD1; V: TRBV4-3; J: TRBJ2-7; size: many; DNA: TGCGCCAGCAGCCAAGATAGAGGGGGCGGGTACGAGCAGTACTTC; CDR3: CASSQDRGGGYEQYF
D: NA; V: TRBV29-1; J: TRBJ2-5; size: many; DNA: TGCAGCGTCGAGAGAGGGACGCAGCAAGAGACCCAGTACTTC; CDR3: CSVERGTQQETQYF
D: NA; V: TRBV3-1; J: TRBJ2-2; size: NA; DNA: TGTGCCAGCAGCCAAGGGACTTCGAACACCGGGGAGCTGTTTTTT; CDR3: CASSQGTSNTGELFF
D: NA; V: TRBV14; J: TRBJ2-3; size: many; DNA: TGTGCCAGCAGCTTCGAGGGTCTCACAGATACGCAGTATTTT; CDR3: CASSFEGLTDTQYF
D: TRBD1; V: TRBV27; J: TRBJ1-1; size: few; DNA: TGTGCCAGCAGTTTAGGTCTCAGGGGGCCGGGTGAAGCTTTCTTT; CDR3: CASSLGLRGPGEAFF
D: TRBD1; V: TRBV24-1; J: TRBJ1-6; size: NA; DNA: TGTGCCCGAATTGGAGGGCTACAGGGGAGAGCCCTCCACTTT; CDR3: CARIGGLQGRALHF
D: NA; V: TRBV10-3; J: TRBJ2-2; size: NA; DNA: TGTGCCATCAGTGAGTCGATAAAACAGACCACCGGGGAGCTGTTTTTT; CDR3: CAISESIKQTTGELFF
D: NA; V: TRBV7-3; J: TRBJ2-2; size: many; DNA: TGTGCCAGCAGCAAGACCGCCGGGGAGCTGTTTTTT; CDR3: CASSKTAGELFF
D: NA; V: TRBV4-3; J: TRBJ2-7; size: many; DNA: TGCGCCAGCAGCCAAGAAAGCGCGGGACCCTACGAGCAGTACTTC; CDR3: CASSQESAGPYEQYF
D: NA; V: TRBV11-2; J: TRBJ2-5; size: many; DNA: TGTGCCAGCAGCCTCGTCGGACAGCCCCAAGAGACCCAGTACTTC; CDR3: CASSLVGQPQETQYF
D: TRBD1; V: TRBV27; J: TRBJ2-7; size: NA; DNA: TGTGCCAGCTCAGGACAGGGGGCGAGGGGGCAGTACTTC; CDR3: CASSGQGARGQYF
D: NA; V: TRBV7-9; J: TRBJ1-1; size: many; DNA: TGTGCCAGCAGCACGAGCGAACAAGCTTTCTTT; CDR3: CASSTSEQAFF
D: TRBD2; V: TRBV28; J: TRBJ2-5; size: many; DNA: TGTGCCAGCAGTTTATTGCGGGGGGCAGAGACCCAGTACTTC; CDR3: CASSLLRGAETQYF
D: TRBD1; V: TRBV12-3/TRBV12-4; J: TRBJ1-1; size: NA; DNA: TGTGCCAGCAGTGGCCTGGGACAGATTGAAGCTTTCTTT; CDR3: CASSGLGQIEAFF